This passage covers 13 T cell receptor beta chains from one sample sequenced in a study of blood T cell repertoires in COVID-19. Assay used: immunoSEQ multiplex PCR; TCRdb lists only in-frame clones, some missing. Seen here are around 130,000 clones, more than 80% observed once, and the top ten hold about 4.7%. Specimen: peripheral blood. The receptors derive from a man aged 40-49 years with acute or convalescent COVID-19.

The V gene is TRBV4-1, the J gene TRBJ1-1, with D tentatively TRBD1 (6 bases). V was clipped by 0 bases and J by 4 bases, with 12 bases between them. The CDR3 sequence is 15 residues long. Germline V gives CDR1 MGHRA, CDR2 YSYEKL. The CDR3 loop reads CASSQDTGPGTEAFF. CDR3 DNA: TGCGCCAGCAGCCAAGATACAGGGCCGGGCACTGAAGCTTTCTTT.

This clone was seen a single time. The chain is built from TRBV5-1 and TRBJ1-2, with 9 bases identical to TRBD1. Per the germline V gene, CDR1 is SGHRS and CDR2 is YFSETQ. This CDR3 has 14 amino acids. After removal of 7 bases from V and 2 bases from J, the junction contained 6 bases not matched to a gene. The CDR3 nucleotides read TGCGCCAGCGGAAGGACAGGGGCCAACTATGGCTACACCTTC. As protein: CASGRTGANYGYTF.

The chain uses TRBV7-7 and TRBJ2-5; D might be TRBD2 (6 bases). CDR1 is SSHAT, CDR2 FNYEAQ, per germline (reference sequence). V gave up 1 base and J gave up 4 bases, with 13 bases separating them. This CDR3 is built from 15 residues. CDR3 DNA sequence: TGTGCCAGCAGCTTAGGATCTGGAGGGGTAGAGACCCAGTACTTC. It yields the protein CASSLGSGGVETQYF.

CDR3: CASSPPGQGYGYTF. The DNA of the CDR3 is TGTGCCAGCAGCCCTCCGGGACAGGGCTATGGCTACACCTTC. The chain couples TRBV5-4 to TRBJ1-2, with 9 bases aligning to TRBD1. Germline values: CDR1 SGHNT, CDR2 YYREEE (reference sequence). This CDR3 is built from 14 residues. The trim removed 4 bases at V and 4 bases at J, leaving 5 bases unmatched.

This clone has only a few counts. The chain joins TRBV19 to TRBJ1-2; 12 positions match TRBD1. The CDR3 extends over 14 amino acids. Unmatched junction bases numbered 4, after V lost 5 bases and J lost 6 bases. CDR1 LNHDA and CDR2 SQIVND come from the germline V gene (reference sequence). CDR3 nucleotide sequence: TGTGCCAGTAGTGGGACAGGGGGCGCGAATGGCTACACCTTC. It encodes CASSGTGGANGYTF.

The gene calls are TRBV7-2 and TRBJ2-1, with 10 bases matching TRBD2. V trimming: 2 bases; J trimming: 7 bases; junction bases outside the gene matches: 5. Germline lookup yields CDR1 SGHTA and CDR2 FQGNSA. The CDR3 runs to 15 residues. The CDR3 region is CASSLSGGAGNEQFF. CDR3 nucleotides: TGTGCCAGCAGCTTAAGCGGGGGGGCGGGTAATGAGCAGTTCTTC.

This chain joins TRBV7-2 and TRBJ2-5; 7 bases are a match to TRBD1. Germline CDR1 is SGHTA and CDR2 is FQGNSA. Unmatched junction bases numbered 5, after V lost 6 bases and J lost 1 base. The CDR3 is made up of 14 amino acids. CDR3 region: CASSPDRAQETQYF. CDR3 bases: TGTGCCAGCAGTCCTGACAGGGCCCAAGAGACCCAGTACTTC.

This chain joins TRBV5-5 and TRBJ1-5; the D gene is possibly TRBD1 (5 bases). The V end was cut by 4 bases, the J end by 8 bases, with 16 bases between. This CDR3 has 14 residues. Germline lookup yields CDR1 SGHKS and CDR2 YYEKEE (reference sequence). CDR3 sequence reads: CASSGSEGAEPQHF. CDR3 DNA: TGTGCCAGCAGCGGTAGTGAAGGGGCTGAGCCCCAGCATTTT.

The chain is built from TRBV6-2 or TRBV6-3 and TRBJ1-2; 8 nucleotides align to TRBD1. The V and J ends lost 5 bases and 4 bases, in that order; junction bases with no gene match: 6. CDR1 MNHEY and CDR2 SVGEGT come from the germline V gene. The CDR3 extends over 14 amino acids. CDR3 nucleotide sequence: TGTGCCAGCAGTATCAGGGGGCAGAGCTATGGCTACACCTTC. Translated, it gives CASSIRGQSYGYTF.

A single count supports this clone. The chain is built from TRBV9 and TRBJ2-2; 11 bases are a match to TRBD2. The V gene's germline CDR1 is SGDLS and CDR2 YYNGEE. This CDR3 is 16 amino acids long. V lost 1 base, J lost 6 bases, and 5 bases stayed unmatched. CDR3 loop: CASSVRTSGFSGELFF. The CDR3 DNA reads TGTGCCAGCAGCGTAAGGACTAGCGGGTTTTCCGGGGAGCTGTTTTTT. Together with reference TRBV9 and TRBJ2-2, the CDR3 gives the full variable domain: DSGVTQTPKHLITATGQRVTLRCSPRSGDLSVYWYQQSLDQGLQFLIQYYNGEERAKGNILERFSAQQFPDLHSELNLSSLELGDSALYFCASSVRTSGFSGELFFGEGSRLTVL.

The chain recombines TRBV19 with TRBJ2-2; 12 nucleotides match TRBD1. The trim removed 5 bases at V and 6 bases at J, leaving 4 bases unmatched. The CDR3 has 15 residues. The germline CDR1 and CDR2 sequences are LNHDA and SQIVND (reference sequence). The CDR3 region has the DNA TGTGCCAGTAGTGGGGGACAGGGGGCGTCCGGGGAGCTGTTTTTT. Its protein product is CASSGGQGASGELFF.

The chain links TRBV4-1 to TRBJ2-3; D possibly corresponds to TRBD1 (5 bases). Germline V gene sequence: CDR1 MGHRA, CDR2 YSYEKL. V lost 0 bases to trimming and J lost 2 bases, with 9 bases between them. The CDR3 loop spans 15 amino acids. DNA for the CDR3: TGCGCCAGCAGCCAAGAAGACAGCCCCACAGATACGCAGTATTTT. This translates into CASSQEDSPTDTQYF.

This rearrangement joins TRBV30 to TRBJ1-1; 8 bases agree with TRBD1. CDR3 size: 12 residues. Germline values: CDR1 GTSNPN, CDR2 SVGIG (reference sequence). The CDR3 loop reads CATDRVDTEAFF. The DNA of the CDR3 is TGTGCAACGGACAGGGTAGACACTGAAGCTTTCTTT.